These 28 T cell receptor beta chains originate from one sample sequenced in a study of beta chain features in type 1 diabetes. Study observations and caveats: For Type 1 diabetes patients, all four CD4+ subsets carried TCRB CDR3s that were moderately but significantly shorter.

The antigens of these receptors remain unknown. Expressed TCRB transcripts were sequenced because the entire RNA isolate underwent reverse transcription. Libraries were prepared by immunoSEQ multiplex PCR; TCRdb keeps only in-frame clonotypes and omits some of them. The sample yields about 650,000 clones, roughly an eighth seen once. Sequenced input: naive CD4+ T cells from blood. All receptors come from a man aged 25 to 40 with type 1 diabetes.

This clone was seen only a few times. This specimen includes other DNA sequences encoding the same CDR3. The rearrangement uses TRBV2 and TRBJ1-2; 7 nucleotides line up with TRBD1. Germline trimming cut 6 bases from V and 0 bases from J; bases unmatched to any gene: 1. This CDR3 region has 13 residues. Germline V gene lookup returns CDR1 SNHLY and CDR2 FYNNEI. The CDR3 DNA reads TGTGCCAGCAGAGACAGGGCTAACTATGGCTACACCTTC. This encodes CASRDRANYGYTF.

This clone occurred a few times. Here the CDR3 DNA reads TGTGCCAGCAAGAAGGCGTCAGCGAACGATGAGACCCAGTACTTC. Protein product: CASKKASANDETQYF. The V gene is TRBV28, the J gene TRBJ2-5; D is unresolved. Germline V gives CDR1 MDHEN, CDR2 SYDVKM. V gave up 7 bases and J gave up 5 bases, with 20 bases separating them. The CDR3 totals 15 residues.

This rearrangement joins TRBV6-6 to TRBJ1-6; the D gene is possibly TRBD1 (6 bases). The germline V and J ends were trimmed by 0 bases and 14 bases, with 14 bases remaining between them. Germline V lookup: CDR1 MNHNY, CDR2 SVGAGI (reference sequence). The CDR3 runs to 14 residues. As DNA, the CDR3 is TGTGCCAGCAGTTACTCGTACAGGGTCCCCACCCTCCACTTT. This translates into CASSYSYRVPTLHF.

This clone has more than one count but fewer than ten. This chain links TRBV29-1 with TRBJ1-3; D gene ambiguous. V was clipped by 7 bases and J by 0 bases, with 19 bases between them. The CDR3 contains 16 residues. CDR1 SQVTM and CDR2 ANQGSEA come from the germline V gene. As DNA, the CDR3 is TGCAGCGCCCGTGCCCCTGACACGAGCTCTGGAAACACCATATATTTT. Protein: CSARAPDTSSGNTIYF.

The chain joins TRBV4-1 to TRBJ1-2; D is possibly TRBD1 (5 bases). The CDR3 consists of 13 residues. V lost 0 bases and J 3 bases, leaving 5 bases between the germline ends. The germline gives CDR1 MGHRA, CDR2 YSYEKL. The CDR3 region has the DNA TGCGCCAGCAGCCAAGAGGGGGACTATGGCTACACCTTC. Amino acids: CASSQEGDYGYTF.

This clone was picked up a small number of times. This rearrangement joins TRBV7-2 to TRBJ2-7; D possibly corresponds to TRBD2 (5 bases). Trimming left V 1 base short and J 3 bases short, with 10 bases between. Germline V gene data show CDR1 as SGHTA and CDR2 as FQGNSA. The CDR3 extends over 14 amino acids. The CDR3 spells CASSLGTRNYEQYF. DNA for the CDR3: TGTGCCAGCAGCTTAGGTACTAGGAACTACGAGCAGTACTTC.

This CDR3 reads CASSGEGNTIYF. The CDR3 nucleotides read TGTGCCAGCAGTGGCGAGGGGAACACCATATATTTT. The chain employs TRBV2 and TRBJ1-3; maybe TRBD1 (5 bases). This CDR3 region has 12 residues. Deletions cut 4 bases from V and 7 bases from J, with 8 bases between. Per the germline V gene, CDR1 is SNHLY and CDR2 is FYNNEI.

The rearrangement joins TRBV29-1 to TRBJ2-1; D unresolved. The germline V and J ends were trimmed by 3 bases and 10 bases, with 7 bases remaining between them. The CDR3 consists of 10 residues. CDR1 and CDR2 (germline): SQVTM, ANQGSEA. CDR3 sequence (DNA): TGCAGCGTTGAGTACCGGGAGCAGTTCTTC. Protein product: CSVEYREQFF.

V gene TRBV7-6 combines with J gene TRBJ1-1; D is undetermined. V lost 0 bases and J 7 bases, leaving 6 bases between the germline ends. Germline CDR1 reads SGHVS; CDR2 reads FNYEAQ. CDR3 size: 12 residues. CDR3 loop: CASSLAQSEAFF. The CDR3 bases are TGTGCCAGCAGCTTAGCCCAGAGTGAAGCTTTCTTT.

In this sample, this clone turned up a few times. The chain carries TRBV4-2 and TRBJ1-1; D remains ambiguous. This CDR3 contains 15 residues. V dropped 1 base and J dropped 0 bases, with 9 bases sitting between them. Germline V gene lookup returns CDR1 LGHNA and CDR2 YNFKEQ. The CDR3 here is CASSQVSNMNTEAFF. CDR3 coding DNA: TGTGCCAGCAGCCAAGTAAGCAATATGAACACTGAAGCTTTCTTT.

This clone was seen a handful of times. The chain joins TRBV5-4 to TRBJ2-3; 12 nucleotides line up with TRBD2. CDR3 length: 17 residues. Trimming at V came to 4 bases and at J to 1 base, leaving 7 bases not matched to a gene. CDR1 and CDR2 from the germline V gene are SGHNT and YYREEE (reference sequence). The CDR3 sequence: CASSETTSGGGTDTQYF. CDR3 sequence (DNA): TGTGCCAGCAGCGAAACGACTAGCGGGGGAGGCACAGATACGCAGTATTTT.

The table lists this clone with a few counts. The chain carries TRBV7-2 and TRBJ2-5; the D gene is possibly TRBD1 (8 bases). V was shortened by 4 bases and J by 4 bases, with 16 bases between the two germline ends. The CDR3 loop spans 15 amino acids. CDR1 and CDR2 from the germline V gene are SGHTA and FQGNSA. Here the CDR3 DNA reads TGTGCCAGCAGCTCCGGTTACAGGGGGGGAGAGACCCAGTACTTC. Its protein is CASSSGYRGGETQYF.

Worth noting for this clone: In the same sample, other DNA sequences code for this CDR3. This chain links TRBV7-2 with TRBJ2-7; the D is unclear. Germline V gene lookup returns CDR1 SGHTA and CDR2 FQGNSA. This CDR3 is built from 13 residues. The V and J ends lost 3 bases and 2 bases respectively, with 8 bases between them. The CDR3: CASSLVQAYEQYF. The CDR3 DNA is TGTGCCAGCAGCTTGGTTCAGGCCTACGAGCAGTACTTC.

J is TRBJ2-6 and V is TRBV2; a possible D gene is TRBD2 (5 bases). Germline V CDR1 and CDR2: SNHLY, FYNNEI. V was pared by 7 bases and J by 2 bases, with 15 bases between. CDR3 size: 16 residues. The CDR3 sequence: CASIGPPGAGANVLTF. The CDR3 coding sequence is TGTGCCAGCATAGGGCCGCCCGGGGCTGGGGCCAACGTCCTGACTTTC.

The CDR3 DNA is TGCAGCGTTCTCTGGTTCCAGGGATCCCAAGAGACCCAGTACTTC. Translating gives CSVLWFQGSQETQYF. V gene TRBV29-1 combines with J gene TRBJ2-5; perhaps TRBD1 as D (5 bases). The V end was cut by 5 bases, the J end by 1 base, with 17 bases between. The CDR3 loop spans 15 amino acids. Germline CDR1 SQVTM, CDR2 ANQGSEA.

The chain uses TRBV19 and TRBJ2-3; D is perhaps TRBD1 or TRBD2 (5 bases each). Germline V gene sequence: CDR1 LNHDA, CDR2 SQIVND (reference sequence). This CDR3 has 15 amino acids. V lost 3 bases, J lost 5 bases, and 15 bases lay in between. As DNA, the CDR3 is TGTGCCAGTAGTATTTGGGGACGGCAAGAAGATACGCAGTATTTT. Its translation is CASSIWGRQEDTQYF.

Only a few counts were recorded for this clone. The chain couples TRBV14 to TRBJ2-1; D gene ambiguous. This CDR3 spans 14 amino acids. Germline loops: CDR1 SGHDN, CDR2 FVKESK. V shed 1 base and J shed 5 bases, with 9 bases lying between them. The CDR3 coding sequence is TGTGCCAGCAGCCAAGTAGGCCGAAACAATGAGCAGTTCTTC. Its translation: CASSQVGRNNEQFF.

The J gene is TRBJ1-1, the V gene TRBV6-1, with a possible D match to TRBD1 (5 bases). This CDR3 comprises 13 residues. Germline V gives CDR1 MNHNS, CDR2 SASEGT. Trimming stripped 8 bases from V and 5 bases from J, with 15 bases between. In nucleotides, the CDR3 is TGTGCCAGCGGGGACTCGTTAGGAACTGAAGCTTTCTTT. Residues: CASGDSLGTEAFF.

The chain couples TRBV4-2 to TRBJ1-1, with a weak D call TRBD1 (5 bases). This CDR3 has 18 amino acids. The germline V gene has CDR1 LGHNA and CDR2 YNFKEQ. V dropped 0 bases and J dropped 0 bases, with 17 bases sitting between them. The CDR3 DNA follows: TGTGCCAGCAGCCAAGAGCCGGGGCCCCTACCCCTGAACACTGAAGCTTTCTTT. Translating gives CASSQEPGPLPLNTEAFF.

V gene TRBV11-2 combines with J gene TRBJ2-1; 13 bases map to TRBD2. The CDR3 totals 16 residues. Germline CDR1 and CDR2: SGHAT and FQNNGV. V shed 3 bases, J shed 10 bases, and the junction held 9 bases outside the gene matches. The CDR3 DNA follows: TGTGCCAGCAGCTTGGGTACTAGCGGGGGGGCCCGAGAGCAGTTCTTC. Its protein is CASSLGTSGGAREQFF.

The chain joins TRBV5-1 to TRBJ2-5; possibly TRBD2 for D (7 bases). This CDR3 has 19 amino acids. Germline lookup yields CDR1 SGHRS and CDR2 YFSETQ. V lost 1 base to trimming and J lost 5 bases, with 27 bases between them. The CDR3 spells CASSLSPIGPTGRAETQYF. DNA of the CDR3: TGCGCCAGCAGCTTGTCCCCCATAGGGCCAACAGGGAGGGCGGAGACCCAGTACTTC. Variable domain in full (rest from reference TRBV5-1 and TRBJ2-5): KAGVTQTPRYLIKTRGQQVTLSCSPISGHRSVSWYQQTPGQGLQFLFEYFSETQRNKGNFPGRFSGRQFSNSRSEMNVSTLELGDSALYLCASSLSPIGPTGRAETQYFGPGTRLLVL.

V gene TRBV27 combines with J gene TRBJ1-2; D perhaps matches TRBD1 (5 bases). With 5 bases removed from V and 4 bases from J, the gap between germline ends came to 29 bases. The CDR3 spans 19 residues. The germline CDR1 and CDR2 sequences are MNHEY and SMNVEV (reference sequence). As DNA, the CDR3 is TGTGCCAGCAGTCCCCGTTCCGAGTTGGCAGGGTATGAGATCTATGGCTACACCTTC. It specifies CASSPRSELAGYEIYGYTF.

In this sample, this clone turned up a few times. The chain has TRBV14 and TRBJ2-7, with D perhaps given as TRBD1 or TRBD2 (5 bases each). The V gene lost 0 bases and the J gene lost 2 bases, with 8 bases spanning the gap. CDR1 and CDR2 from the germline V gene are SGHDN and FVKESK. The CDR3 sequence is 14 residues long. The CDR3 nucleotides read TGTGCCAGCAGCCAAGAGGTGGGACCCTACGAGCAGTACTTC. Protein product: CASSQEVGPYEQYF.

This chain uses TRBV4-2 with TRBJ2-5, with 9 bases that match TRBD2. Trimming removed 0 bases from V and 3 bases from J; junction bases left unmatched: 5. CDR1 and CDR2 from the germline V gene are LGHNA and YNFKEQ. The CDR3 is made up of 16 amino acids. CDR3 in amino acids: CASSQDRGGREETQYF. In nucleotides, the CDR3 is TGTGCCAGCAGCCAAGATCGGGGCGGGAGGGAAGAGACCCAGTACTTC.

The chain links TRBV5-1 to TRBJ1-5; D uncertain. In germline, CDR1 is SGHRS, CDR2 YFSETQ. V was pared by 0 bases and J by 7 bases, with 8 bases between. The CDR3 consists of 13 residues. The CDR3 nucleotides read TGCGCCAGCAGCTTGGAAGGGTGGCAGCCCCAGCATTTT. It codes for CASSLEGWQPQHF.

This clone showed up just a few times. The rearrangement links TRBV18 to TRBJ1-2, with 12 bases lining up with TRBD1. This CDR3 is 15 amino acids long. Germline trimming cut 3 bases from V and 7 bases from J; bases unmatched to any gene: 6. CDR1 and CDR2 from the germline V gene are KGHSH and LQKENI. The CDR3, as DNA: TGTGCCAGCTCACCCCGGGACAGGGGGCTCGGTGGCTACACCTTC. Protein product: CASSPRDRGLGGYTF.

There are a few counts of this clone. J is TRBJ1-6 and V is TRBV2; a possible D gene is TRBD1 (5 bases). CDR1 is SNHLY, CDR2 FYNNEI, per germline. V dropped 8 bases and J dropped 9 bases, with 20 bases sitting between them. This CDR3 region has 15 residues. The CDR3 reads CASLVAEGIGSPLHF. The CDR3 DNA reads as TGTGCCAGCCTTGTCGCTGAGGGGATAGGTTCACCCCTCCACTTT.

This clone was counted a few times. This chain joins TRBV9 and TRBJ2-5, with a tentative D call TRBD1 (7 bases). The length of the CDR3 is 15 residues. V was clipped by 4 bases and J by 7 bases, with 20 bases between them. Germline lookup yields CDR1 SGDLS and CDR2 YYNGEE. The CDR3 here is CASSPGGGGAGTQYF. CDR3 in DNA: TGTGCCAGCAGCCCTGGAGGAGGGGGCGCGGGGACCCAGTACTTC.